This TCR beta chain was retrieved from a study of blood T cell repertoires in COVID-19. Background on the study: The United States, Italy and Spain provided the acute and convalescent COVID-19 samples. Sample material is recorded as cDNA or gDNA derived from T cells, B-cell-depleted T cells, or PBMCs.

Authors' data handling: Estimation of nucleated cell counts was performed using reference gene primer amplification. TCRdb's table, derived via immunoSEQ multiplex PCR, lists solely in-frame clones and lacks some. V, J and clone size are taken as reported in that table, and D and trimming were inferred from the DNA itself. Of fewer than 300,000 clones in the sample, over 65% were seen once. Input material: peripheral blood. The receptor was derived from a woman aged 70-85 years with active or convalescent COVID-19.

The CDR3 DNA sequence: TGTGCCAGCAGCTTAATGACAGGGATTGGAAACACCATATATTTT. Residues: CASSLMTGIGNTIYF. The rearrangement uses TRBV7-2 and TRBJ1-3; TRBD1 matches at 7 bases. The ends lost 2 bases at V and 3 bases at J; junction bases unmatched: 4. The germline V gene encodes CDR1 SGHTA and CDR2 FQGNSA. The CDR3 runs 15 residues.